The source of this TCR beta chain is a study of blood T cell repertoires in COVID-19. The wider study: Acute-phase and convalescent COVID-19 samples originated in the United States, Italy and Spain.

As originally analysed: Amplification with reference gene primers provided the estimates of nucleated cell counts. The repertoire was sequenced with immunoSEQ multiplex PCR; TCRdb's copy has only in-frame clones and lacks some. The V and J calls and clone size come from that table; D and trimming were worked out from the DNA. In the table there are about 150,000 clones, 88% of which are singletons. CDR1 MRHNA and CDR2 SNTAGT come from the germline V gene. CDR3 length equals 13 residues. V shed 6 bases and J 4 bases; nucleotides not matched to a gene: 3. The V and J genes are TRBV6-4 and TRBJ2-5; 9 bases are shared with TRBD1. The sequencing input was peripheral blood. This clonotype was obtained from a woman in her seventies with acute or convalescent COVID-19. The CDR3 sequence: CASSQTGGETQYF. For the CDR3, the DNA is TGTGCCAGCAGCCAGACAGGGGGAGAGACCCAGTACTTC.